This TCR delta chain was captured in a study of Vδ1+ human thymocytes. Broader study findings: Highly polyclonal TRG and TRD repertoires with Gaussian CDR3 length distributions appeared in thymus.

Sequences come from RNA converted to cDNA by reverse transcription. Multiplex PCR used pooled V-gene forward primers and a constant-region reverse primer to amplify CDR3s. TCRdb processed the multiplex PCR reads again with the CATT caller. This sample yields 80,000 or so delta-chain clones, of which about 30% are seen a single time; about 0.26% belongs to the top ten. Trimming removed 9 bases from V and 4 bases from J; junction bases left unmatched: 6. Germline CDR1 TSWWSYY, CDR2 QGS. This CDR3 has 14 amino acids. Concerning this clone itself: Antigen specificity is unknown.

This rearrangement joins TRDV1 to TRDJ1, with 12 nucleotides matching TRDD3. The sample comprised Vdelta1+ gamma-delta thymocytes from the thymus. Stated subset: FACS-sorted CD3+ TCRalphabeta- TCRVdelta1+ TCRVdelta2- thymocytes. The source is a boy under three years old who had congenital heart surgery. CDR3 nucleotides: TGTGCTCTCACCTGGGGGATACGATTCGATAAACTCATCTTT. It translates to CALTWGIRFDKLIF.